A selection of T cell receptor beta chains follows, all from one sample in a study of blood T cell repertoires in COVID-19. Repertoires were generated with immunoSEQ multiplex PCR, while TCRdb's copy carries only in-frame clones and drops some. Of roughly 200,000 clones in the sample, roughly 89% are singletons; the top ten hold around 7%. The sequencing sample was made of peripheral blood. Receptors were obtained from a man aged 35 to 55 with acute or convalescent COVID-19. CDR3s include the opening cysteine and the closing phenylalanine or tryptophan. Fields, in order: J gene, V gene, clone size, D gene, CDR3 protein, CDR3 DNA. A D gene is named only where the DNA matches it firmly. Rows may omit the clone size; those that give it use once, few, many or a size class.

J: TRBJ2-1
V: TRBV27
size: -
D: TRBD2
CDR3: CASKYQAGPGPSSYNEQFF
DNA: TGTGCCAGCAAGTACCAAGCGGGGCCAGGACCGAGCTCCTACAATGAGCAGTTCTTC

J: TRBJ1-1
V: TRBV6-4
size: -
D: -
CDR3: CASSVTVQTEAFF
DNA: TGTGCCAGCAGTGTTACAGTACAGACTGAAGCTTTCTTT

J: TRBJ1-2
V: TRBV27
size: -
D: -
CDR3: CASSSGGVFNYGYTF
DNA: TGTGCCAGCAGTTCCGGGGGGGTCTTTAACTATGGCTACACCTTC

J: TRBJ1-4
V: TRBV7-2
size: -
D: -
CDR3: CASSQQGGNEKLFF
DNA: TGTGCCAGCAGCCAACAGGGTGGTAATGAAAAACTGTTTTTT

J: TRBJ1-5
V: TRBV3-1/TRBV3-2
size: -
D: TRBD1
CDR3: CASSQEFGTGGNQPQHF
DNA: TGTGCCAGCAGCCAAGAATTCGGGACAGGGGGGAATCAGCCCCAGCATTTT

J: TRBJ2-1
V: TRBV27
size: few
D: -
CDR3: CASSTGAGSYNEQFF
DNA: TGTGCCAGCAGTACAGGGGCGGGGTCCTACAATGAGCAGTTCTTC

J: TRBJ1-5
V: TRBV18
size: -
D: TRBD1
CDR3: CASSIKATAGGQPQHF
DNA: TGTGCCAGCTCAATCAAGGCGACAGCAGGGGGTCAGCCCCAGCATTTT

J: TRBJ2-3
V: TRBV10-1
size: -
D: TRBD2
CDR3: CASSESQRGLADTQYF
DNA: TGCGCCAGCAGTGAGTCTCAGCGGGGGTTGGCAGATACGCAGTATTTT

J: TRBJ2-1
V: TRBV6-2/TRBV6-3
size: -
D: TRBD2
CDR3: CASTPRGLAGVEQFF
DNA: TGTGCCAGCACCCCAAGGGGACTAGCGGGAGTCGAGCAGTTCTTC

J: TRBJ2-7
V: TRBV14
size: -
D: TRBD2
CDR3: CASSHTSGGSYEQYF
DNA: TGTGCCAGCAGCCATACTAGCGGGGGGTCCTACGAGCAGTACTTC

J: TRBJ2-7
V: TRBV5-1
size: -
D: -
CDR3: CASSLRTHTDEQYF
DNA: TGCGCCAGCAGCCTCAGGACTCATACCGACGAGCAGTACTTC

J: TRBJ2-1
V: TRBV15
size: -
D: -
CDR3: CATSIKLVANEQFF
DNA: TGTGCCACCAGCATAAAACTAGTGGCCAATGAGCAGTTCTTC

J: TRBJ1-5
V: TRBV6-1
size: -
D: -
CDR3: CASSDGGGDQPQHF
DNA: TGTGCCAGCAGTGATGGAGGAGGGGATCAGCCCCAGCATTTT

J: TRBJ1-5
V: TRBV19
size: -
D: -
CDR3: CASSSNNPGGNQPQHF
DNA: TGTGCCAGTAGTTCCAACAATCCGGGAGGAAATCAGCCCCAGCATTTT

J: TRBJ2-1
V: TRBV3-1/TRBV3-2
size: few
D: TRBD2
CDR3: CASSQGSGGGYNEQFF
DNA: TGTGCCAGCAGCCAAGGATCCGGGGGGGGGTACAATGAGCAGTTCTTC

J: TRBJ1-2
V: TRBV7-2
size: -
D: -
CDR3: CASSSRVTGANYGYTF
DNA: TGTGCCAGCAGCTCCCGAGTCACGGGAGCTAACTATGGCTACACCTTC

J: TRBJ2-5
V: TRBV12-5
size: -
D: TRBD2
CDR3: CASGPGGAGGKETQYF
DNA: TGTGCTAGTGGCCCCGGTGGAGCGGGGGGGAAGGAGACCCAGTACTTC

J: TRBJ1-5
V: TRBV24-1
size: -
D: -
CDR3: CATSDRGGQPQHF
DNA: TGTGCCACCAGTGACCGGGGGGGACAGCCCCAGCATTTT

J: TRBJ1-6
V: TRBV7-2
size: -
D: -
CDR3: CASSLAGGASNNSPLHF
DNA: TGTGCCAGCAGCTTAGCGGGGGGGGCTAGCAATAATTCACCCCTCCACTTT

J: TRBJ1-5
V: TRBV2
size: -
D: -
CDR3: CASSLLQGGGNQPQHF
DNA: TGTGCCAGCAGTCTACTCCAAGGGGGAGGCAATCAGCCCCAGCATTTT

J: TRBJ1-5
V: TRBV19
size: -
D: -
CDR3: CATANSPNSNQPQHF
DNA: TGTGCCACCGCCAACAGTCCCAATAGCAATCAGCCCCAGCATTTT

J: TRBJ2-3
V: TRBV15
size: -
D: -
CDR3: CATSRDRASVGETDTQYF
DNA: TGTGCCACCAGCAGAGATAGGGCTAGCGTGGGGGAGACAGATACGCAGTATTTT

J: TRBJ2-3
V: TRBV10-3
size: -
D: TRBD1
CDR3: CAISEVSGTGADTQYF
DNA: TGTGCCATCAGTGAGGTTTCGGGGACAGGGGCAGATACGCAGTATTTT

J: TRBJ2-3
V: TRBV10-3
size: -
D: TRBD1
CDR3: CAISESVGRGSSGTQYF
DNA: TGTGCCATCAGTGAGTCTGTGGGCAGGGGGTCCTCGGGTACGCAGTATTTT

J: TRBJ2-7
V: TRBV6-5
size: once
D: TRBD2
CDR3: CASSLAGGGRYEQYF
DNA: TGTGCCAGCAGCTTGGCGGGGGGAGGTCGTTACGAGCAGTACTTC

J: TRBJ2-2
V: TRBV7-9
size: -
D: TRBD2
CDR3: CASSLALAGATGELFF
DNA: TGTGCCAGCAGCTTAGCACTAGCGGGGGCCACCGGGGAGCTGTTTTTT

J: TRBJ1-6
V: TRBV15
size: -
D: TRBD1
CDR3: CATSRGGQGSLHF
DNA: TGTGCCACCAGCAGGGGGGGACAGGGGTCCCTCCACTTT